Sequencing of this T cell receptor beta chain was carried out in a study of blood T cell repertoires in COVID-19. The overall study: Donors in the United States, Italy and Spain gave samples during acute or convalescent COVID-19.

TCRdb's copy holds only in-frame clones and misses some; the assay was immunoSEQ multiplex PCR. The repertoire includes some 370,000 clones, 70% to 90% of them detected once, and 1% to 1.5% sits in the top ten. This CDR3 contains 15 residues. CDR1 MNHEY and CDR2 SVGEGT come from the germline V gene. In the case of this clone: At one end the junction does not follow the germline gene, possibly because of a read error.

V gene TRBV6-2 or TRBV6-3 combines with J gene TRBJ2-3; 9 bases map to TRBD2. The TCR sequence derives from a man aged 40-49 years with acute or convalescent COVID-19. Material: peripheral blood. The CDR3 sequence: CATSSGGRSTDTQYF. The DNA of the CDR3 is TGTGCCACCAGTAGCGGGGGCCGCAGCACAGATACGCAGTATTTT.